This entry features one TCR beta chain sequence. Its antigen is undetermined. Germline lookup yields CDR1 SGHNT and CDR2 YYREEE (reference sequence). Deletions cut 2 bases from V and 0 bases from J, with 8 bases between. The CDR3 consists of 14 residues. Here immunoSEQ multiplex PCR was the method, and the copy in TCRdb shows in-frame clones only, minus some. This sample has around 270,000 clones; roughly 89% occur once, and the top ten carry roughly 3%. Treatment denoted: around 19 received Ad26.COV2.S at low or high dose, single or two shots; about 5 received placebo; per-sample allocation not given. Samples analyzed were those drawn on day 63 after the first vaccine or placebo injection. These data belong to a study of Ad26.COV2.S vaccination and SARS-CoV-2 variants. Study results and limitations: Placebo recipients showed lower spike-specific TCR breadth than vaccinees. Reports say spike-specific CD8+ and CD4+ T cell responses covered substantial breadth after vaccination.

The sample consisted of peripheral blood, taken in a trial of Ad26.COV2.S vaccine versus placebo. The J gene is TRBJ1-2, the V gene TRBV5-4; D gene ambiguous. The TCR was taken from a person aged 18-60 years who received the Ad26.COV2.S COVID-19 vaccine or a placebo. In DNA, the CDR3 is TGTGCCAGCAGCTTCAAAGGGACTAACTATGGCTACACCTTC. It is translated as CASSFKGTNYGYTF. Using reference TRBV5-4 and TRBJ1-2 for the parts outside the CDR3, the full variable domain is ETGVTQSPTHLIKTRGQQVTLRCSSQSGHNTVSWYQQALGQGPQFIFQYYREEENGRGNFPPRFSGLQFPNYSSELNVNALELDDSALYLCASSFKGTNYGYTFGSGTRLTVV.